What follows describes a single TCR beta chain. Antigen specificity is unknown. The data were taken from a study of response to subunit inactivated influenza vaccine. V lost 6 bases and J 4 bases, leaving 15 bases between the germline ends. The CDR3 covers 14 residues. Per the germline V gene, CDR1 is SGHTA and CDR2 is FQGNSA. Study-level points and caveats: After each seasonal influenza vaccination, few new T cells are recruited, the authors suggested.

TCRdb called the RT-PCR reads again in MiXCR, with one record for every CDR3 protein. Of a few hundred thousand distinct CDR3 sequences in the sample, 21% were seen once. The specimen was PBMCs from blood, collected 21 months after vaccination. This chain uses TRBV7-2 with TRBJ1-2; the D gene is possibly TRBD1 (6 bases). The source of this sequence is a man aged 50-75 years who received an inactivated influenza vaccine. The CDR3 nucleotides are TGTGCCAGCAGTACAGGGTCGGAAGTCTATGGCTACACCTTC. This gives the protein CASSTGSEVYGYTF.